The 30 T cell receptor beta chains given below trace back to one sample, sequenced in a study of neoadjuvant anti-PD-1 for oral cavity cancer. Using immunoSEQ multiplex PCR, the repertoire was profiled, and TCRdb retains in-frame clones only, with some absent. Of approximately 11,000 clones detected, 52% appear once; the ten largest clones hold more than 20%. The sequencing used tumor tissue, collected before nivolumab (anti-PD-1) treatment. These receptors were taken from a person aged 40 to 85 with oral cavity squamous cell carcinoma.

This clone was seen only a few times. The chain joins TRBV11-2 to TRBJ1-6; unclear D gene. Per germline, CDR1 SGHAT and CDR2 FQNNGV. Trimming left V 5 bases short and J 10 bases short, with 12 bases between. CDR3 size: 13 residues. As DNA, the CDR3 is TGTGCCAGCAGCGTGCCAGGTAGCTCACCCCTCCACTTT. Protein sequence: CASSVPGSSPLHF.

The chain is built from TRBV28 and TRBJ1-5, with 11 bases lining up with TRBD1. Unmatched junction bases numbered 2, after V lost 4 bases and J lost 15 bases. The CDR3 has 11 residues. Germline CDR1 is MDHEN and CDR2 is SYDVKM. This chain's CDR3 is CASSSGTGGHF. The CDR3 DNA follows: TGTGCCAGCAGTTCCGGGACAGGGGGGCATTTT.

The chain couples TRBV11-2 to TRBJ2-5, with D uncertain. Germline V gene data show CDR1 as SGHAT and CDR2 as FQNNGV. CDR3 length equals 14 residues. V lost 2 bases to trimming and J lost 7 bases, with 14 bases between them. CDR3 sequence reads: CASSLTANPWTQYF. The CDR3 DNA sequence: TGTGCCAGCAGCTTAACGGCTAACCCGTGGACCCAGTACTTC.

The J gene is TRBJ2-2, the V gene TRBV19; TRBD1 is a possible D gene (6 bases). The V gene lost 5 bases and the J gene lost 4 bases, with 11 bases spanning the gap. The CDR3 spans 14 residues. Germline lookup yields CDR1 LNHDA and CDR2 SQIVND (reference sequence). This CDR3 reads CASSQGPSTGELFF. CDR3 nucleotides: TGTGCCAGTAGTCAGGGGCCCTCCACCGGGGAGCTGTTTTTT.

The chain uses TRBV5-5 and TRBJ2-2; 14 bases align to TRBD2. CDR3 length equals 17 residues. Germline V gene lookup returns CDR1 SGHKS and CDR2 YYEKEE (reference sequence). V was pared by 4 bases and J by 5 bases, with 7 bases of the junction left unmatched. CDR3: CASSQTSGGARTGELFF. CDR3 bases: TGTGCCAGCAGCCAGACTAGCGGGGGGGCTAGGACCGGGGAGCTGTTTTTT.

By frequency in the sample, this clone is medium-sized. The genes are TRBV2 and TRBJ1-1, with D hard to call. The V end was cut by 6 bases, the J end by 8 bases, with 13 bases between. Germline assignment: CDR1 SNHLY and CDR2 FYNNEI. The CDR3 runs 12 residues. CDR3 in DNA: TGTGCCAGCAGGATGCAGGATTCAGAAGCTTTCTTT. Translated, it gives CASRMQDSEAFF.

The chain recombines TRBV2 with TRBJ1-3; D is uncertain. CDR1 SNHLY and CDR2 FYNNEI come from the germline V gene. CDR3 length: 14 residues. The V and J ends lost 7 bases and 2 bases respectively, with 12 bases between them. The CDR3 spells CASMELLTGNTIYF. For the CDR3, the DNA is TGTGCCAGCATGGAACTCCTCACTGGAAACACCATATATTTT.

The gene calls are TRBV7-2 and TRBJ2-7; D not certain. The CDR3 spans 14 residues. Germline V gene data show CDR1 as SGHTA and CDR2 as FQGNSA. Between the trimmed V and J ends, which lost 1 base and 6 bases, there was a span of 13 bases. The CDR3 region is CASSLGQAHGEQYF. Here the CDR3 DNA reads TGTGCCAGCAGCTTAGGGCAGGCGCATGGCGAGCAGTACTTC.

The CDR3 loop reads CASSPPGNTIYF. The CDR3 coding sequence is TGTGCCAGCAGCCCCCCCGGAAACACCATATATTTT. The chain carries TRBV28 and TRBJ1-3; D not resolved. CDR1 is MDHEN, CDR2 SYDVKM, per germline. This CDR3 has 12 residues. V was cut by 6 bases and J by 4 bases, with 7 bases left in between. Together with reference TRBV28 and TRBJ1-3, the CDR3 gives the full variable domain: DVKVTQSSRYLVKRTGEKVFLECVQDMDHENMFWYRQDPGLGLRLIYFSYDVKMKEKGDIPEGYSVSREKKERFSLILESASTNQTSMYLCASSPPGNTIYFGEGSWLTVV.

V gene TRBV11-2 combines with J gene TRBJ1-1, with 9 bases fitting TRBD1. CDR3 length equals 16 residues. The ends lost 5 bases at V and 11 bases at J; junction bases unmatched: 18. Germline V gives CDR1 SGHAT, CDR2 FQNNGV. CDR3: CASSMPGQGLFQMAFF. The CDR3 DNA reads as TGTGCCAGCAGCATGCCGGGACAGGGCCTATTCCAAATGGCTTTCTTT. Full variable domain (outside the CDR3, taken from reference TRBV11-2 and TRBJ1-1): EAGVAQSPRYKIIEKRQSVAFWCNPISGHATLYWYQQILGQGPKLLIQFQNNGVVDDSQLPKDRFSAERLKGVDSTLKIQPAKLEDSAVYLCASSMPGQGLFQMAFFGQGTRLTVV.

The V call is TRBV11-2, the J call TRBJ1-1; D unclear. CDR3 length: 14 residues. Germline V gives CDR1 SGHAT, CDR2 FQNNGV. The V and J ends lost 2 bases and 4 bases respectively, with 11 bases between them. The CDR3 DNA follows: TGTGCCAGCAGCTTATACGAGCGGGGCACTGAAGCTTTCTTT. It is translated as CASSLYERGTEAFF.

The chain links TRBV11-2 to TRBJ1-2, with 7 bases lining up with TRBD1. Germline V gene lookup returns CDR1 SGHAT and CDR2 FQNNGV. The J segment lost 8 bases and the V segment lost 3 bases, leaving 12 bases of the junction unmatched. The CDR3 is 15 residues long. The chain's CDR3 is CASSFYGQAERGYTF. In DNA form, the CDR3 reads TGTGCCAGCAGCTTTTACGGACAGGCCGAGAGAGGCTACACCTTC.

The chain joins TRBV7-9 to TRBJ2-3; D not resolved. The germline V gene has CDR1 SEHNR and CDR2 FQNEAQ (reference sequence). This CDR3 region has 14 residues. Trimming shortened V by 6 bases and J by 0 bases, and 10 bases separated the two germline ends. In DNA form, the CDR3 reads TGTGCCAGCAGGAACTCTTACAGCACAGATACGCAGTATTTT. This encodes CASRNSYSTDTQYF. The full variable domain, with the rest looked up from reference TRBV7-9 and TRBJ2-3, is DTGVSQNPRHKITKRGQNVTFRCDPISEHNRLYWYRQTLGQGPEFLTYFQNEAQLEKSRLLSDRFSAERPKGSFSTLEIQRTEQGDSAMYLCASRNSYSTDTQYFGPGTRLTVL.

This clone occurred a few times. This chain's CDR3 is CASSARTRPSYEQYF. The CDR3 bases are TGTGCCAGCAGCGCTCGGACAAGACCTTCCTACGAGCAGTACTTC. V usage is TRBV7-9 and J usage is TRBJ2-7; D may be TRBD1 (5 bases). Germline lookup yields CDR1 SEHNR and CDR2 FQNEAQ (reference sequence). The CDR3 has 15 amino acids. Trimming took 5 bases from V and 1 from J, leaving 15 bases between them.

The V gene is TRBV5-1, the J gene TRBJ2-7, with 8 bases aligning to TRBD1. This CDR3 has 15 amino acids. V was clipped by 5 bases and J by 3 bases; unmatched bases: 10. Germline V lookup: CDR1 SGHRS, CDR2 YFSETQ. The DNA for the CDR3 is TGCGCCAGCAGACTTGCAGGGGACAGGAGCTACGAGCAGTACTTC. Its protein product is CASRLAGDRSYEQYF.

The V call is TRBV11-2, the J call TRBJ1-5; TRBD1 aligns across 12 bases. The CDR3 consists of 16 residues. Germline-derived CDR1 and CDR2 are SGHAT and FQNNGV. V dropped 5 bases and J dropped 6; count of bases not matched to a gene: 8. As DNA, the CDR3 is TGTGCCAGCAGCGCGGGACAGGGGGCTCGTGGTCAGCCCCAGCATTTT. Encoded protein: CASSAGQGARGQPQHF.

The J gene is TRBJ2-5, the V gene TRBV4-3; 8 nucleotides line up with TRBD1. The CDR3 sequence is 17 residues long. CDR1 is LGHNA, CDR2 YSLEER, per germline. Unmatched junction bases numbered 8, after V lost 2 bases and J lost 0 bases. CDR3 sequence reads: CASSQKTGDLYQETQYF. The CDR3 bases are TGCGCCAGCAGCCAAAAGACAGGGGACCTGTACCAAGAGACCCAGTACTTC.

The chain uses TRBV6-6 and TRBJ2-7; D not resolved. The CDR3 is 13 amino acids. CDR1 is MNHNY and CDR2 is SVGAGI in the germline V gene (reference sequence). V shed 7 bases and J shed 0 bases, with 10 bases lying between them. In DNA form, the CDR3 reads TGTGCCAGCACTATTAACTACTCCTACGAGCAGTACTTC. The encoded protein is CASTINYSYEQYF.

The chain recombines TRBV2 with TRBJ2-1; maybe TRBD2 (5 bases). Germline V gene sequence: CDR1 SNHLY, CDR2 FYNNEI. CDR3 length: 15 amino acids. Trimming pared 3 bases from V and 0 bases from J, leaving 9 bases between. The CDR3 DNA is TGTGCCAGCAGTGAGGAGGCCTACTCCTACAATGAGCAGTTCTTC. Translated, it gives CASSEEAYSYNEQFF.

This clone appeared a few times. The rearrangement joins TRBV11-2 to TRBJ1-2; 7 bases map to TRBD1. This CDR3 comprises 16 residues. V was pared by 3 bases and J by 1 base, with 8 bases of the junction left unmatched. Germline V gene sequence: CDR1 SGHAT, CDR2 FQNNGV. In DNA, the CDR3 is TGTGCCAGCAGCTTCTCGGGACAGTCTTTTAACTATGGCTACACCTTC. Its protein product is CASSFSGQSFNYGYTF.

The table lists this clone with a few counts. The chain uses TRBV27 and TRBJ2-7; 7 bases align to TRBD1. V gave up 6 bases and J gave up 5 bases; unmatched junction bases: 13. The germline V gene encodes CDR1 MNHEY and CDR2 SMNVEV (reference sequence). This CDR3 has 15 residues. The CDR3 DNA follows: TGTGCCAGCAGATTTGGGGACAGCTATCAAAACGAGCAGTACTTC. Translation gives CASRFGDSYQNEQYF.

V gene TRBV5-5 combines with J gene TRBJ1-5; 7 nucleotides agree with TRBD1. Germline-derived CDR1 and CDR2 are SGHKS and YYEKEE (reference sequence). The ends lost 0 bases at V and 4 bases at J; junction bases unmatched: 7. The CDR3 consists of 16 residues. CDR3 protein: CASSLEGEGQNQPQHF. The CDR3 DNA sequence: TGTGCCAGCAGCTTGGAGGGGGAGGGACAGAATCAGCCCCAGCATTTT. Together with reference TRBV5-5 and TRBJ1-5, the CDR3 gives the full variable domain: DAGVTQSPTHLIKTRGQQVTLRCSPISGHKSVSWYQQVLGQGPQFIFQYYEKEERGRGNFPDRFSARQFPNYSSELNVNALLLGDSALYLCASSLEGEGQNQPQHFGDGTRLSIL.

The CDR3 protein is CASSLAVMNTEAFF. The CDR3 DNA reads as TGTGCCAGCAGCTTAGCGGTGATGAACACTGAAGCTTTCTTT. The chain combines TRBV7-8 with TRBJ1-1; no reliable D call. Germline CDR1 and CDR2: SGHVS and FQNEAQ. The CDR3 consists of 14 residues. Trimming stripped 0 bases from V and 0 bases from J, with 5 bases between.

The rearrangement links TRBV9 to TRBJ2-4; no clear D. The CDR3 runs 14 residues. Trimming removed 3 bases at V and 6 bases at J, with 13 bases between. CDR1 is SGDLS, CDR2 YYNGEE, per germline. The CDR3 DNA is TGTGCCAGCAGCGCGGATGTCGTGGCAAACATTCAGTACTTC. Translated: CASSADVVANIQYF.

The genes are TRBV7-2 and TRBJ1-6; D gene uncertain. Trimming took off 2 bases at V and 6 bases at J, with 8 bases between the two ends. CDR1 is SGHTA and CDR2 is FQGNSA in the germline V gene. This CDR3 has 14 amino acids. This chain's CDR3 is CASSLKATNSPLHF. In nucleotides, the CDR3 is TGTGCCAGCAGCTTAAAAGCCACTAATTCACCCCTCCACTTT.

This rearrangement joins TRBV7-8 to TRBJ2-3; a possible D gene is TRBD1 (5 bases). CDR1 is SGHVS, CDR2 FQNEAQ, per germline. This CDR3 is built from 10 residues. V lost 1 base, J lost 15 bases, and 8 bases lay in between. The CDR3 nucleotides are TGTGCCAGCAGCTTAGGACAGTTATATTTT. Its translation is CASSLGQLYF.

This clone was found a few times. The V and J genes are TRBV27 and TRBJ2-7, with 7 positions matching TRBD1. V trimming: 4 bases; J trimming: 3 bases; junction bases outside the gene matches: 6. The CDR3 extends over 14 amino acids. Per germline, CDR1 MNHEY and CDR2 SMNVEV (reference sequence). CDR3 in DNA: TGTGCCAGCAGTTGGGGACAGACAAGCTACGAGCAGTACTTC. The encoded protein is CASSWGQTSYEQYF.

Only a few counts were recorded for this clone. The CDR3 region is CASSGQGNNSPLHF. The CDR3 nucleotides read TGTGCCAGCAGCGGACAGGGGAATAATTCACCCCTCCACTTT. The gene calls are TRBV11-2 and TRBJ1-6; 9 bases are shared with TRBD1. Germline CDR1 reads SGHAT; CDR2 reads FQNNGV. V shed 5 bases, J shed 5 bases, and the junction held 1 base outside the gene matches. The length of the CDR3 is 14 residues.

J is TRBJ1-1 and V is TRBV6-1; D may be TRBD1 (5 bases). Trimming stripped 0 bases from V and 0 bases from J, with 11 bases between. The CDR3 runs 16 residues. CDR1 and CDR2 from the germline V gene are MNHNS and SASEGT. The CDR3 DNA reads as TGTGCCAGCAGTGAAGCGCCGGGGCCAGTGAACACTGAAGCTTTCTTT. This translates into CASSEAPGPVNTEAFF.

V gene TRBV18 combines with J gene TRBJ2-7; D is unclear. The germline gives CDR1 KGHSH, CDR2 LQKENI. CDR3 size: 13 residues. The V end was cut by 1 base, the J end by 1 base, with 5 bases between. DNA for the CDR3: TGTGCCAGCTCACCACTTGGATCCTACGAGCAGTACTTC. Encoded protein: CASSPLGSYEQYF.